These 21 T cell receptor beta chains were sequenced from one sample in a study of T cell repertoires in cytomegalovirus infection. One entry per CDR3 protein results from TCRdb running MiXCR on the reads. The sample comprises 800,000 to 950,000 distinct CDR3 sequences, 32% of which are singletons, and roughly 12% rests with the top ten. The antigens these receptors bind are not known. This specimen consisted of cultured CD8+ T cells from PBMCs, obtained from culture after CMV antigen stimulation. Source of these receptors: a human donor in good health (CMV status not recorded). Some clones in this sample may be carry-over from other donors' samples.

This clonotype was detected ten times or more. The chain has TRBV12-3 or TRBV12-4 and TRBJ1-2, with TRBD1 as a possible D gene (5 bases). Trimming stripped 5 bases from V and 5 bases from J, with 12 bases between. This CDR3 has 13 amino acids. CDR3 DNA: TGTGCCAGCAGTCCAGGGTTTGGGTATGGCTACACCTTC. This codes for CASSPGFGYGYTF.

This clonotype has more than one count but fewer than ten. This chain uses TRBV4-3 with TRBJ2-5; TRBD1 is a possible D gene (6 bases). The germline V gene has CDR1 LGHNA and CDR2 YSLEER. Trimming removed 0 bases from V and 0 bases from J, with 17 bases in between. There are 18 residues in the CDR3. CDR3 bases: TGCGCCAGCAGCCAAGAGCTGGTGACAGGACAGTACCAAGAGACCCAGTACTTC. As protein: CASSQELVTGQYQETQYF.

V gene TRBV12-3 or TRBV12-4 combines with J gene TRBJ1-1; D not resolved. This CDR3 is 14 amino acids long. Trimming pared 2 bases from V and 1 base from J, leaving 8 bases between. The CDR3 DNA sequence: TGTGCCAGCAGTTTATGGAATTCGAACACTGAAGCTTTCTTT. Translation: CASSLWNSNTEAFF.

This clonotype occurred many times. The chain is built from TRBV7-2 and TRBJ2-3; no clear D. The CDR3 is 14 amino acids. The germline V and J ends were trimmed by 2 bases and 2 bases, with 8 bases remaining between them. The germline CDR1 and CDR2 sequences are SGHTA and FQGNSA. The CDR3 nucleotides are TGTGCCAGCAGCTTAATAGGAGTCACAGATACGCAGTATTTT. It encodes CASSLIGVTDTQYF.

The chain employs TRBV6-2 or TRBV6-3 and TRBJ2-3; 7 nucleotides line up with TRBD1. The length of the CDR3 is 14 residues. The germline gives CDR1 MNHEY, CDR2 SVGEGT. V lost 4 bases and J lost 6; bases outside the gene matches: 7. The CDR3 here is CASSWAGGVDTQYF. The CDR3 nucleotides read TGTGCCAGCAGTTGGGCAGGGGGAGTTGATACGCAGTATTTT.

The chain uses TRBV10-1 and TRBJ1-2; D might be TRBD1 (6 bases). CDR3 size: 13 residues. Looked up from germline, CDR1 is WNHNN and CDR2 is SYGVQD (reference sequence). Trimming removed 0 bases at V and 5 bases at J, with 7 bases between. CDR3 in DNA: TGCGCCAGCAGTGAGTCGCAGGGGTATGGCTACACCTTC. This sequence encodes CASSESQGYGYTF.

CDR3 nucleotides: TGTGCCAGCGCCCCTGGGGGGGGACTAGATGGCTACACCTTC. It yields the protein CASAPGGGLDGYTF. The genes are TRBV7-4 and TRBJ1-2; TRBD1 might be the D (5 bases). The CDR3 loop spans 14 amino acids. Germline V gives CDR1 SGHVT, CDR2 SQSDAQ. Trimming removed 8 bases from V and 6 bases from J, with 19 bases in between. Variable domain in full (rest from reference TRBV7-4 and TRBJ1-2): GAGVSQSPRYKVAKRGRDVALRCDSISGHVTLYWYRQTLGQGSEVLTYSQSDAQRDKSGRPSGRFSAERPERSVSTLKIQRTEQGDSAVYLCASAPGGGLDGYTFGSGTRLTVV.

V and J are TRBV6-5 and TRBJ2-1, with 11 bases identical to TRBD2. This CDR3 is 16 amino acids long. Germline CDR1 MNHEY, CDR2 SVGAGI. V was pared by 3 bases and J by 4 bases, with 5 bases of the junction left unmatched. The DNA of the CDR3 is TGTGCCAGCAGTTATATTAGCGGGGGGGCTTACAATGAGCAGTTCTTC. Translated, it gives CASSYISGGAYNEQFF.

The sample holds a few counts of this clonotype. This chain uses TRBV12-3 or TRBV12-4 with TRBJ2-1, with TRBD2 matching 14 bases. The ends lost 5 bases at V and 8 bases at J; junction bases unmatched: 5. The CDR3 consists of 15 residues. The CDR3 nucleotides read TGTGCCAGCAGTAAGACTAGCGGGGGGGCCTATGAGCAGTTCTTC. Protein product: CASSKTSGGAYEQFF.

The CDR3 nucleotides are TGTGCCAGCGCGGACCTTGACTATGGCTACACCTTC. This codes for CASADLDYGYTF. V usage is TRBV9 and J usage is TRBJ1-2, with unresolved D. The V end lost 7 bases, the J end lost 3 bases, and 10 bases lay between the germline ends. Germline CDR1 and CDR2: SGDLS and YYNGEE. The CDR3 covers 12 residues.

This clonotype was counted between two and nine times. The CDR3 nucleotides are TGTGCTAGTGCCGGGCCTATCACAGATACGCAGTATTTT. Translating it yields CASAGPITDTQYF. The chain uses TRBV12-5 and TRBJ2-3, with D unclear. There are 13 residues in the CDR3. Trimming left V 7 bases short and J 2 bases short, with 10 bases between. Looked up from germline, CDR1 is LGHNT and CDR2 is FRNRAP.

In regard to this clonotype: A read error may account for a junction end that differs from germline. The gene calls are TRBV7-2 and TRBJ1-1; no definite D call. CDR1 is SGHTA, CDR2 FQGNSA, per germline. The CDR3 spans 14 residues. In DNA, the CDR3 is TGTGCCAACAGCTTGAGGGCGTGGGACACTGAAGCTTTCTTT. As protein: CANSLRAWDTEAFF.

The gene calls are TRBV20-1 and TRBJ2-5, with D unresolved. The CDR3 totals 15 residues. V shed 3 bases and J shed 0 bases, with 14 bases lying between them. Germline V lookup: CDR1 DFQATT, CDR2 SNEGSKA (reference sequence). The CDR3 spells CSARDRNANQETQYF. The DNA of the CDR3 is TGCAGTGCTAGGGATCGGAACGCCAACCAAGAGACCCAGTACTTC.

This CDR3 reads CASSLDRIPKSSYNSPLHF. CDR3 sequence (DNA): TGTGCCAGCAGCTTAGACAGGATACCAAAAAGCTCCTATAATTCACCCCTCCACTTT. The chain recombines TRBV7-2 with TRBJ1-6; possible D gene TRBD1, 5 bases. The CDR3 covers 19 residues. Germline lookup yields CDR1 SGHTA and CDR2 FQGNSA. The V end lost 1 base, the J end lost 0 bases, and 16 bases lay between the germline ends. Together with reference TRBV7-2 and TRBJ1-6, the CDR3 gives the full variable domain: GAGVSQSPSNKVTEKGKDVELRCDPISGHTALYWYRQSLGQGLEFLIYFQGNSAPDKSGLPSDRFSAERTGGSVSTLTIQRTQQEDSAVYLCASSLDRIPKSSYNSPLHFGNGTRLTVT.

V usage is TRBV27 and J usage is TRBJ1-5, with D uncertain. The germline gives CDR1 MNHEY, CDR2 SMNVEV (reference sequence). This CDR3 comprises 14 residues. The V and J ends lost 10 bases and 2 bases respectively, with 15 bases between them. The CDR3 DNA is TGTGCCAACAGCCCGTGGGAAGGCAATCAGCCCCAGCATTTT. Residues: CANSPWEGNQPQHF.

This clonotype came up once. V and J are TRBV12-3 or TRBV12-4 and TRBJ2-1; D is possibly TRBD1 (6 bases). The CDR3 has 15 amino acids. The V and J ends lost 1 base and 1 base respectively, with 8 bases between them. CDR3 sequence (DNA): TGTGCCAGCAGTTTAGAGGGGGAATCCTACAATGAGCAGTTCTTC. Residues: CASSLEGESYNEQFF.

This clonotype occurred a few times. This chain joins TRBV27 and TRBJ2-1; tentatively, D is TRBD2 (5 bases). This CDR3 region has 13 residues. The ends were cut back, 4 bases at V and 5 bases at J, with 9 bases in the middle. CDR1 is MNHEY, CDR2 SMNVEV, per germline (reference sequence). The CDR3 DNA reads TGTGCCAGCAGTTCACCGGAGGACAATGAGCAGTTCTTC. It encodes CASSSPEDNEQFF.

This chain uses TRBV19 with TRBJ1-3; D is perhaps TRBD1 (5 bases). Germline V gene data show CDR1 as LNHDA and CDR2 as SQIVND (reference sequence). The CDR3 is 15 residues long. V was shortened by 8 bases and J by 0 bases, with 14 bases between the two germline ends. The chain's CDR3 is CASSLKGLSGNTIYF. DNA for the CDR3: TGTGCCAGTTCACTTAAGGGACTCTCTGGAAACACCATATATTTT.

The table lists this clonotype with a few counts. V and J are TRBV6-5 and TRBJ2-5; 9 bases are a match to TRBD2. The CDR3 consists of 21 residues. V lost 2 bases to trimming and J lost 2 bases; unmatched junction nucleotides: 21. Germline V CDR1 and CDR2: MNHEY, SVGAGI. CDR3 nucleotide sequence: TGTGCCAGCAGTTACCCGGGGGTGATATTGGCTAGCGGGGAAACTCAAGAGACCCAGTACTTC. As protein: CASSYPGVILASGETQETQYF.

This clonotype was counted a few times. V usage is TRBV7-8 and J usage is TRBJ2-7; unclear D gene. CDR1 and CDR2 from the germline V gene are SGHVS and FQNEAQ. The germline V and J ends were trimmed by 0 bases and 0 bases, with 9 bases remaining between them. The CDR3 length is 15 residues. CDR3 amino acids: CASSLASQNSYEQYV. CDR3 in DNA: TGTGCCAGCAGCTTAGCCTCGCAGAACTCCTACGAGCAGTACGTC.

The rearrangement joins TRBV7-3 to TRBJ2-7; TRBD1 might be the D (6 bases). Trimming removed 1 base from V and 3 bases from J, with 13 bases in between. Germline loops: CDR1 SGHTA, CDR2 FQGTGA. The CDR3 loop spans 15 amino acids. The CDR3 reads CASSLRLRDNYEQYV. CDR3 bases: TGTGCCAGCAGCTTAAGACTCCGGGACAACTACGAGCAGTACGTC.